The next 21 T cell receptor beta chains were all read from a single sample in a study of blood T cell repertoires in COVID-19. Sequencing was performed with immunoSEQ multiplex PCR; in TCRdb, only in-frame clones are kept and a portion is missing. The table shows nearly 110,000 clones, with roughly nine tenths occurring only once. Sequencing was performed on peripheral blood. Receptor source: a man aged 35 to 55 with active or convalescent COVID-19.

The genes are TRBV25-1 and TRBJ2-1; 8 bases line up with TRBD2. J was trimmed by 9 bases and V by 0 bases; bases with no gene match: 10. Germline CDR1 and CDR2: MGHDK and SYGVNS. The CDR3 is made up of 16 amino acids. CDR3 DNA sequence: TGTGCCAGCAGTGAATATCTAGCGGGCCTCCAATTTGAGCAGTTCTTC. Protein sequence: CASSEYLAGLQFEQFF.

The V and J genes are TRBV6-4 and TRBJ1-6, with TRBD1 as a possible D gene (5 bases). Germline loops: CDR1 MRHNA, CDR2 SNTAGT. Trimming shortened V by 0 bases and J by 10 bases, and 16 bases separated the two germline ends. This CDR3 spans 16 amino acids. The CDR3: CASSDSGLPGRSPLHF. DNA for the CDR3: TGTGCCAGCAGTGACTCGGGACTCCCGGGACGATCACCCCTCCACTTT.

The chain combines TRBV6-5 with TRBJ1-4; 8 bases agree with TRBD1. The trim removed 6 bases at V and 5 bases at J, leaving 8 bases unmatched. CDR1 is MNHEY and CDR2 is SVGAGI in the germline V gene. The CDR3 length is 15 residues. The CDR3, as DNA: TGTGCCAGCAGCGAGGGACAGGAGAGGAATGAAAAACTGTTTTTT. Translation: CASSEGQERNEKLFF.

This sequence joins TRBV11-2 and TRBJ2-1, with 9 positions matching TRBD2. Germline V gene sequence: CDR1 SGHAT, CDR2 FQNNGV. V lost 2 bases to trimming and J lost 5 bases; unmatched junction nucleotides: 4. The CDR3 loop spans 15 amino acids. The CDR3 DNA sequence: TGTGCCAGCAGCTTAAGCGGGACTAGCAACAATGAGCAGTTCTTC. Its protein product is CASSLSGTSNNEQFF.

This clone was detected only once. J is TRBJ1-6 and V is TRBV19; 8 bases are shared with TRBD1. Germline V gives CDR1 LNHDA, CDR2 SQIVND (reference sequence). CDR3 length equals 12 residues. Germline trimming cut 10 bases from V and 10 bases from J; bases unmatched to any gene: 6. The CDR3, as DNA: TGTGCCACCCGGACAGGGTACTCACCCCTCCACTTT. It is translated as CATRTGYSPLHF.

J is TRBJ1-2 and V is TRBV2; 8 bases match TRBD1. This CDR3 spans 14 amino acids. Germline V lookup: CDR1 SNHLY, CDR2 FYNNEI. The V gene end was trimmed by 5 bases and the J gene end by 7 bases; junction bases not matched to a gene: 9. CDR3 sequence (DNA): TGTGCCAGCAGTTACACAGGACAGGGTCCTGGCTACACCTTC. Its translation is CASSYTGQGPGYTF.

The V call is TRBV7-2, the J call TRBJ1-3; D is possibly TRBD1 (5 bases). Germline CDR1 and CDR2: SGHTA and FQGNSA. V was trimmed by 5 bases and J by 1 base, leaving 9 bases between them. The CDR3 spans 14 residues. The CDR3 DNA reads TGTGCCAGCAGCCCGACAGAATCTGGAAACACCATATATTTT. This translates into CASSPTESGNTIYF.

CDR3 DNA sequence: TGTGCCATCAGTGAGTCGAAGGTATTGCTAGCGGGAAGTGAGCAGTTCTTC. Translating it yields CAISESKVLLAGSEQFF. The chain has TRBV10-3 and TRBJ2-1; TRBD2 aligns across 9 bases. With V trimmed by 0 bases and J by 9 bases, 12 bases remained unmatched. In germline, CDR1 is ENHRY, CDR2 SYGVKD. The CDR3 has 17 amino acids.

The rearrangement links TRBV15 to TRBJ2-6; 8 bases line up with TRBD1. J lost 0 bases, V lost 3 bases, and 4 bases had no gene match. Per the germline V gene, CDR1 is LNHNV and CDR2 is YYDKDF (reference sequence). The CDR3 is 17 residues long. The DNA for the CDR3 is TGTGCCACCAGCAGGAGACAGGGGAACTCTGGGGCCAACGTCCTGACTTTC. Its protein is CATSRRQGNSGANVLTF. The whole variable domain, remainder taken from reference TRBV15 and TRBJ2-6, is DAMVIQNPRYQVTQFGKPVTLSCSQTLNHNVMYWYQQKSSQAPKLLFHYYDKDFNNEADTPDNFQSRRPNTSFCFLDIRSPGLGDTAMYLCATSRRQGNSGANVLTFGAGSRLTVL.

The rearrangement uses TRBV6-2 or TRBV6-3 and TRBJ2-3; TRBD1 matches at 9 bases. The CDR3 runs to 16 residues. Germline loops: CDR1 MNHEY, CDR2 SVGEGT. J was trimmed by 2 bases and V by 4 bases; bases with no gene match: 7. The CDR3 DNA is TGTGCCAGCAGTTTAAGGGACAGGGCTTACACAGATACGCAGTATTTT. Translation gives CASSLRDRAYTDTQYF.

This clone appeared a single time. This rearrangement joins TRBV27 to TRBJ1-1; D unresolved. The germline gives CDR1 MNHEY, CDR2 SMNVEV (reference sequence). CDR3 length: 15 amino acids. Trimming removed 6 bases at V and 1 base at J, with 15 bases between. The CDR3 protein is CASRSPRGSNTEAFF. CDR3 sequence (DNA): TGTGCCAGCAGGTCGCCTCGGGGATCGAACACTGAAGCTTTCTTT.

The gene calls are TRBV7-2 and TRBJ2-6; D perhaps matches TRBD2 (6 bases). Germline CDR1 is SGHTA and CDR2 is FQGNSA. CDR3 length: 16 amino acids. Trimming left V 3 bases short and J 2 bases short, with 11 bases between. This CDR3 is CASSFFSGAGANVLTF. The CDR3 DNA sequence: TGTGCCAGCAGCTTTTTTAGCGGTGCTGGGGCCAACGTCCTGACTTTC.

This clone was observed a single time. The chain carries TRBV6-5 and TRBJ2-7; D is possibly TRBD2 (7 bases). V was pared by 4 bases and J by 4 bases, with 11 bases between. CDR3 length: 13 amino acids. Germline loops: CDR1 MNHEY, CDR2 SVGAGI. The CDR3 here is CASSSGRGYEQYF. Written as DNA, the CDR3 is TGTGCCAGCAGTTCGGGGAGGGGGTACGAGCAGTACTTC.

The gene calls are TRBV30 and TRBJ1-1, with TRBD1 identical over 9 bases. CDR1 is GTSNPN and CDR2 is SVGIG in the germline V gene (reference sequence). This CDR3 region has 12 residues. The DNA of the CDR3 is TGTGCGGTTTCACAGGGGGCCCCCCCAGCTTTCTTT. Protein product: CAVSQGAPPAFF.

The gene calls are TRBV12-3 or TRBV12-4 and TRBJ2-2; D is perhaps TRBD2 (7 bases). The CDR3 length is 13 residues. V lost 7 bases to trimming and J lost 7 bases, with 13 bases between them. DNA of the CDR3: TGTGCCAGCAAGGAGGGGGGGGACGGGGAGCTGTTTTTT. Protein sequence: CASKEGGDGELFF.

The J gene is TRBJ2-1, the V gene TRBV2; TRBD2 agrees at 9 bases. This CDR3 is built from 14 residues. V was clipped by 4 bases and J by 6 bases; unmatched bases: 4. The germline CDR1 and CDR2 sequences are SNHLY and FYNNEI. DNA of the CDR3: TGTGCCAGCAGTGGAGCGGGAGGACGCAATGAGCAGTTCTTC. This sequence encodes CASSGAGGRNEQFF.

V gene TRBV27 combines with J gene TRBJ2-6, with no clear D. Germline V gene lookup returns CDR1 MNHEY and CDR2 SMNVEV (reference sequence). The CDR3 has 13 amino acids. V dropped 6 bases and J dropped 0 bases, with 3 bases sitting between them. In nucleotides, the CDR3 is TGTGCCAGCAGCATCTCTGGGGCCAACGTCCTGACTTTC. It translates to CASSISGANVLTF. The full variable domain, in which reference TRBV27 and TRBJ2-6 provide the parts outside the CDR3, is EAQVTQNPRYLITVTGKKLTVTCSQNMNHEYMSWYRQDPGLGLRQIYYSMNVEVTDKGDVPEGYKVSRKEKRNFPLILESPSPNQTSLYFCASSISGANVLTFGAGSRLTVL.

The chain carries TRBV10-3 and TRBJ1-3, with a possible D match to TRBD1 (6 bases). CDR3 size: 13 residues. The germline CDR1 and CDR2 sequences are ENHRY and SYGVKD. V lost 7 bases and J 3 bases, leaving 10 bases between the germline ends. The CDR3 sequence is CAITGDSGNTIYF. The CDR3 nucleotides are TGTGCCATCACAGGGGATAGTGGAAACACCATATATTTT.

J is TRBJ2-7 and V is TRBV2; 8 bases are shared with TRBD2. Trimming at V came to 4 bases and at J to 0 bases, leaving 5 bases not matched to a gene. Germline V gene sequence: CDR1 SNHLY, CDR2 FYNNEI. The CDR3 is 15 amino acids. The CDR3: CASSGRGTSSYEQYF. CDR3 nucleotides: TGTGCCAGCAGTGGGAGAGGGACTAGCTCCTACGAGCAGTACTTC.

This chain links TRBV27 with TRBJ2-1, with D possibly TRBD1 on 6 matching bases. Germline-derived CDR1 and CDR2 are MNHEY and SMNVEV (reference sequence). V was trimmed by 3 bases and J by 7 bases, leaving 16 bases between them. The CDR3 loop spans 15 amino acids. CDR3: CASSLKNRVMNEQFF. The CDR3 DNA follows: TGTGCCAGCAGTTTGAAGAACAGGGTCATGAATGAGCAGTTCTTC.

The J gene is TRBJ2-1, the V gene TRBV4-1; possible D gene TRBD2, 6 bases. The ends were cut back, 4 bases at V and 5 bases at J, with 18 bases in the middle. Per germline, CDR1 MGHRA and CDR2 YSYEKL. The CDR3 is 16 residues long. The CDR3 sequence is CASSPQGGREHNEQFF. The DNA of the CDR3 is TGCGCCAGCAGCCCCCAGGGAGGCAGGGAACACAATGAGCAGTTCTTC.